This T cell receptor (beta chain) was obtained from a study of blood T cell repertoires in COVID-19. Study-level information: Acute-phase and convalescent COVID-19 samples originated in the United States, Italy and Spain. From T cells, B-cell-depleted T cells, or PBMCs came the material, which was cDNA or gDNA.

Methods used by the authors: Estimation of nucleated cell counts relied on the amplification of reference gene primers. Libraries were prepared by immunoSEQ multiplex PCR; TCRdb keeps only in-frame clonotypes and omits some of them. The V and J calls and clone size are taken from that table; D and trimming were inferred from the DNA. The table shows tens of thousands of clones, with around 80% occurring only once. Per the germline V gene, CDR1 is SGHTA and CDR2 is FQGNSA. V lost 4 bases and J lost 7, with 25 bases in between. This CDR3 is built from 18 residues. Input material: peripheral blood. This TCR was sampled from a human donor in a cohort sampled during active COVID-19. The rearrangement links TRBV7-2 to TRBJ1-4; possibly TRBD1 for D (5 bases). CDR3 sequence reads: CASSSRGGGWGSGEKLFF. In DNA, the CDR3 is TGTGCCAGCAGCTCTAGGGGAGGCGGTTGGGGCTCGGGTGAAAAACTGTTTTTT.